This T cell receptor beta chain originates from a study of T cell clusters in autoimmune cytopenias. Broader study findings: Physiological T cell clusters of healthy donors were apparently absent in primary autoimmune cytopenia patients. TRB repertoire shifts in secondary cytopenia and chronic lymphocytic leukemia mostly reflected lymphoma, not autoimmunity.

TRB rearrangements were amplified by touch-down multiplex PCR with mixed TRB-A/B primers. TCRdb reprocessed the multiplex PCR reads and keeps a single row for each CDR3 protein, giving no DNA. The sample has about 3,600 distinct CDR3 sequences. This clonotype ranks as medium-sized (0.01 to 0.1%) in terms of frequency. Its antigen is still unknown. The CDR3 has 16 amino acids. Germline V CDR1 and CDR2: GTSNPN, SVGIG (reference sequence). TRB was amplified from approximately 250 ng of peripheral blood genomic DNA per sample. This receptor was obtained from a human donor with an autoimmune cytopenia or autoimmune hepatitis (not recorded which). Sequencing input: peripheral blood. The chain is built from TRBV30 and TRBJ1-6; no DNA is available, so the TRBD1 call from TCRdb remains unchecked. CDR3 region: CAWSPIDRGRHSPLHF.